This passage covers 11 T cell receptor beta chains from one sample sequenced in a study of lymphopenia after photon versus proton radiotherapy. Assay: immunoSEQ multiplex PCR; the TCRdb copy retains only in-frame clones and omits some. The sample includes more than 60,000 clones, approximately 83% of them seen just once. The material was peripheral blood, obtained from a patient treated with photon-based radiotherapy. Source of these receptors: a man between 35 and 55 years old with gastric cancer.

The V gene is TRBV5-4, the J gene TRBJ2-5; 11 bases are a match to TRBD2. The CDR3 is 15 residues long. CDR1 and CDR2 (germline): SGHNT, YYREEE (reference sequence). Unmatched junction bases numbered 3, after V lost 0 bases and J lost 5 bases. Here the CDR3 DNA reads TGTGCCAGCAGCTTGGGACTAGCGGGGATGGAGACCCAGTACTTC. This codes for CASSLGLAGMETQYF. Full variable domain (rest looked up from reference TRBV5-4 and TRBJ2-5): ETGVTQSPTHLIKTRGQQVTLRCSSQSGHNTVSWYQQALGQGPQFIFQYYREEENGRGNFPPRFSGLQFPNYSSELNVNALELDDSALYLCASSLGLAGMETQYFGPGTRLLVL.

The J gene is TRBJ2-7, the V gene TRBV6-5, with 8 bases identical to TRBD2. The CDR3 runs 15 residues. The V gene end was trimmed by 0 bases and the J gene end by 4 bases; junction bases not matched to a gene: 5. The germline V gene encodes CDR1 MNHEY and CDR2 SVGAGI. For the CDR3, the DNA is TGTGCCAGCAGTTACTCTGGCGGGGGGAGGTACGAGCAGTACTTC. Amino acid sequence: CASSYSGGGRYEQYF.

DNA of the CDR3: TGTGCCAGTAGTATCAGTCGCGGGAGGGGCTACGAGCAGTACTTC. Translated, it gives CASSISRGRGYEQYF. The chain employs TRBV19 and TRBJ2-7, with 9 bases identical to TRBD2. This CDR3 has 15 residues. The J segment lost 3 bases and the V segment lost 3 bases, leaving 6 bases of the junction unmatched. In germline, CDR1 is LNHDA, CDR2 SQIVND (reference sequence).

About this clone: A junction boundary mismatches the germline segment, possibly from a read error. The chain carries TRBV7-7 and TRBJ2-2; 8 nucleotides match TRBD2. Germline lookup yields CDR1 SSHAT and CDR2 FNYEAQ (reference sequence). The CDR3 sequence is 16 residues long. The CDR3 sequence: CASSSPGGVSTGELFF. The DNA for the CDR3 is TGTGCTAGCAGCTCCCCGGGGGGGGTTAGCACCGGGGAGCTGTTTTTT.

The genes are TRBV19 and TRBJ2-1, with 7 nucleotides matching TRBD2. The CDR3 has 15 residues. Unmatched junction bases numbered 7, after V lost 8 bases and J lost 0 bases. In germline, CDR1 is LNHDA, CDR2 SQIVND (reference sequence). CDR3 residues: CASGLEGSSYNEQFF. The DNA for the CDR3 is TGTGCCAGTGGACTAGAGGGAAGCTCCTACAATGAGCAGTTCTTC.

The chain uses TRBV20-1 and TRBJ2-3; D is ambiguous. The CDR3 is 11 amino acids. Germline CDR1 and CDR2: DFQATT and SNEGSKA (reference sequence). With 7 bases removed from V and 6 bases from J, the gap between germline ends came to 11 bases. CDR3 protein: CSESSIDTQYF. CDR3 coding DNA: TGCAGTGAGAGTAGCATTGATACGCAGTATTTT.

There are a few counts of this clone. The V gene is TRBV11-3, the J gene TRBJ1-1; D possibly corresponds to TRBD1 (5 bases). CDR3 size: 14 residues. CDR1 is SGHNT and CDR2 is YENEEA in the germline V gene. Trimming stripped 5 bases from V and 6 bases from J, with 16 bases between. CDR3 loop: CASSKGGAGAEAFF. The CDR3 bases are TGTGCCAGCAGCAAAGGAGGGGCGGGCGCTGAAGCTTTCTTT.

V and J are TRBV11-2 and TRBJ2-3; D is unclear. CDR1 is SGHAT, CDR2 FQNNGV, per germline. Trimming left V 5 bases short and J 0 bases short, with 12 bases between. CDR3 size: 15 residues. CDR3 coding DNA: TGTGCCAGCAGCACATGGCAGGCTAGCACAGATACGCAGTATTTT. The encoded protein is CASSTWQASTDTQYF.

The V gene is TRBV6-6, the J gene TRBJ1-1, with D unclear. Germline V CDR1 and CDR2: MNHNY, SVGAGI (reference sequence). The CDR3 loop spans 11 amino acids. Trimming pared 5 bases from V and 10 bases from J, leaving 11 bases between. Written as DNA, the CDR3 is TGTGCCAGCAGTCTGGGCGTGGGAGCTTTCTTT. Translation gives CASSLGVGAFF.

The V and J genes are TRBV18 and TRBJ2-2, with D uncertain. The CDR3 runs to 12 residues. Germline V gene sequence: CDR1 KGHSH, CDR2 LQKENI. V lost 2 bases and J 4 bases, leaving 2 bases between the germline ends. CDR3 sequence (DNA): TGTGCCAGCTCACCAGTCACCGGGGAGCTGTTTTTT. Amino acids: CASSPVTGELFF.

V usage is TRBV7-9 and J usage is TRBJ1-1, with 11 bases matching TRBD1. V gave up 4 bases and J gave up 4 bases; unmatched junction bases: 5. This CDR3 comprises 15 residues. Germline CDR1 is SEHNR and CDR2 is FQNEAQ (reference sequence). Here the CDR3 reads CASSSRGTGGTEAFF. The DNA for the CDR3 is TGTGCCAGCAGCTCCCGGGGGACAGGGGGCACTGAAGCTTTCTTT.